This T cell receptor (beta chain) derives from a study of blood T cell repertoires in COVID-19. At the level of the study: Collection of acute and convalescent COVID-19 samples took place in the United States, Italy and Spain. Sources were T cells, B-cell-depleted T cells, or PBMCs; the material itself was cDNA or gDNA.

In its sample, this clone was seen many times. The CDR3 length is 15 residues. From germline, CDR1 is MDHEN and CDR2 SYDVKM. Trimming took 0 bases from V and 2 from J; bases not matched to a gene: 4. Original processing methods: For nucleated cells, counts were estimated from reference gene primer amplification. Sequenced by immunoSEQ multiplex PCR; TCRdb stores in-frame clones only, minus some. That table furnishes V, J and clone size, whereas the DNA furnished D and trimming. Of about 100,000 clones detected, around four fifths appear once; the ten largest clones hold roughly a third. This TCR derives from a man between 65 and 85 years old with active or convalescent COVID-19. The chain employs TRBV28 and TRBJ2-7; 7 nucleotides align to TRBD1. The sample was peripheral blood. The CDR3 here is CASSLWDRTAYEQYF. The CDR3 nucleotides read TGTGCCAGCAGTTTATGGGACAGGACGGCCTACGAGCAGTACTTC. Drawing the rest from reference TRBV28 and TRBJ2-7, the complete variable domain is DVKVTQSSRYLVKRTGEKVFLECVQDMDHENMFWYRQDPGLGLRLIYFSYDVKMKEKGDIPEGYSVSREKKERFSLILESASTNQTSMYLCASSLWDRTAYEQYFGPGTRLTVT.